The clone carrying this TCR beta chain was seen only a few times. Its cognate antigen is unknown. V shed 6 bases and J 4 bases; nucleotides not matched to a gene: 7. The CDR3 loop spans 16 amino acids. Germline values: CDR1 MNHNY, CDR2 SVGAGI (reference sequence). These data belong to a study of blood T cells in healthy people across ages. Regarding the study as a whole: What prevented conclusive comparison of naive and antigen-experienced cells was that PBMCs were unsorted.

Sample-barcoded 5' priming and a J-beta primer mix drove a second PCR of 7 to 11 cycles. Tags on each cDNA molecule came from a template-switch adaptor with 12 random nucleotides. MiXCR, run by TCRdb on the 5' RACE reads, gives a single entry per CDR3 protein. The sample shows 550,000 to 750,000 distinct CDR3 sequences, about 21% of them seen only once. Sequenced: blood. This TCR came from a man aged 65-85 years in good health. The chain uses TRBV6-6 and TRBJ2-3; 13 bases line up with TRBD2. Written as DNA, the CDR3 is TGTGCCAGCAGGGAGAGGACTAGCGGGAGTGCAGATACGCAGTATTTT. Translating it yields CASRERTSGSADTQYF.